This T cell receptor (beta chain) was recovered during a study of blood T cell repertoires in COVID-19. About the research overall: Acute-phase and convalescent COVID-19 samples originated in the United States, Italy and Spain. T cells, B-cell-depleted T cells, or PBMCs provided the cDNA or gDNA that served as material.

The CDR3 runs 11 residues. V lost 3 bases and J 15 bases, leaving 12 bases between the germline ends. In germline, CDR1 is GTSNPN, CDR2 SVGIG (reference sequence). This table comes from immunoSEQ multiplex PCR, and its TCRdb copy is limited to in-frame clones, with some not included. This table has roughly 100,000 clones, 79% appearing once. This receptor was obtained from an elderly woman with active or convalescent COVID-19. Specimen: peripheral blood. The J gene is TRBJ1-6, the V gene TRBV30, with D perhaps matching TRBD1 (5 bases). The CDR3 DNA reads TGTGCCTGGAGCTCGGGGGGAAACCTCCACTTT. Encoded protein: CAWSSGGNLHF.